This T cell receptor (beta chain) derives from a study of T cells in Graves' hyperthyroidism and ophthalmopathy (dated by TCRdb to about 2019). Looking at the study overall: TCR V-J signatures able to tell the groups apart were searched for in a discovery cohort of 90 to 100 patients, of whom more than 40 had Graves' ophthalmopathy and 55 to 65 had stable Graves' hyperthyroidism. Prospective prediction of ophthalmopathy was tested in an independent validation cohort consisting of some 18 hyperthyroidism patients and about 17 patients who later progressed to ophthalmopathy. The roughly 91 discovery patients were randomly split 7:3 into training and test sets. The study also compared thyroid tissue and blood T-cell repertoires from roughly six Graves' hyperthyroidism patients. Following sampling, methimazole starting at 30 mg daily was given to hyperthyroidism patients, and high-dose intravenous methylprednisolone was given to ophthalmopathy patients. According to the paper, TCR Vbeta CDR3 sequencing was carried out on 135 peripheral blood samples, which came from 40 to 45 ophthalmopathy, about 75 hyperthyroidism and roughly 17 progressor patients. The full study reports these points: Ophthalmopathy was separated from stable hyperthyroidism by a 13 V-J signature model, with around 88% sensitivity and about 81% specificity obtained in cross-validation and 80%/75% obtained in testing. Most expanded thyroid clonotypes (frequency above 0.001) were also detected in blood, a finding suggesting that blood repertoires may reflect thyroid immune responses. In validation, progression to ophthalmopathy was predicted by the model with roughly 69% sensitivity and just over 72% specificity, a median of approximately 6.5 months before onset. Sample size was not statistically predetermined, and blinding of investigators to group allocation was not performed.

This clonotype appeared many times. Its cognate antigen has yet to be identified. Base qualities are not at hand, and no much larger clone is one base apart. Exclusion was applied to patients with uncontrolled infections, other autoimmune diseases, pregnancy or lactation. Clinical symptoms, serum thyroxine and TRAb, thyroid ultrasound, and orbital computed tomography formed the basis for the diagnoses. Total RNA was extracted using Trizol reagent, and RNA quality was assessed on an Agilent 2100 Bioanalyzer. The TCR beta CDR3 regions were amplified from the RNA transcripts. A first-round RT-PCR of the TCR CDR3 used the HTBI primer set with the Qiagen OneStep RT-PCR kit. Libraries were constructed in a second round of multiplex PCR, after which size selection and purification were carried out. Libraries were sequenced paired-end with 100 bp reads on an Illumina HiSeq2000. As for how the authors treated the data: SOAPnuke was used to process the raw data, with reads discarded if the reads contained adapters or uncalled bases, had a mean Phred below 15, or lacked an exact constant-primer or identifier match. High-quality paired reads were merged with COPE v1.2.5, and unique nucleotide sequences were defined as clonotypes. MiTCR v1.1 was used to align clonotypes to the IMGT TRBV, TRBD and TRBJ reference segments. Analysis was restricted to V-J combinations with a frequency above 0.0001, which covered approximately 99% of repertoires. The TCS score was defined as the ratio of F50 (clonal expansion) to E x V (chaos), calculated using BLOSUM62-based TCRdist between CDR3 peptides within each V-J. Welch's t-statistics and random forest reduced roughly 500 V-J features to roughly 13, which were used in a naive Bayes classifier (R e1071). The Morisita-Horn index was used to measure how similar the thyroid and blood repertoires were. The raw public data were reprocessed by TCRdb itself: fastp quality trimming at Q25, MiXCR clonotype calling, in-frame beta chains only. One record per CDR3 amino acid sequence lists the most common genes and DNA. The V and J calls were determined by TCRdb, not by the authors. Within this sample are about 500,000 distinct CDR3 sequences, with approximately 49% of them counted one time only. The ten largest clonotypes hold about 45% of the sample.

The CDR3 measures 15 amino acids from cysteine to phenylalanine. The DNA shown is the 45-base CDR3, in frame from base 1. V loses 4 bases of germline sequence and J loses 0 bases, and the interval between the two ends is 10 bases. Sequencing was performed on peripheral blood or thyroid tissue (not recorded which). The chain is encoded by TRBV12-3 or TRBV12-4 joined to TRBJ1-5; matching of 5 bases hints at TRBD1 as the D gene. The source is an adult woman with Graves' disease, either hyperthyroidism or ophthalmopathy (not recorded which). The DNA reads TGTGCCAGCAGTTCCCAGGGTCATAGCAATCAGCCCCAGCATTTT. This codes for CASSSQGHSNQPQHF.